A single sample gave rise to the 7 T cell receptor beta chains below, sequenced in a study of blood T cell repertoires in COVID-19. Clones were read by immunoSEQ multiplex PCR, and TCRdb kept only the in-frame ones, dropping some. The table lists some 220,000 clones, over 70% of them singletons. The sequenced material came from peripheral blood. The origin of the receptors is a woman aged 70-85 years with acute or convalescent COVID-19.

The CDR3 sequence is CASSWTSPSTDTQYF. The CDR3 DNA reads as TGCGCCAGCAGCTGGACTAGCCCTAGCACAGATACGCAGTATTTT. The V gene is TRBV5-1, the J gene TRBJ2-3; 8 bases fit TRBD2. Trimming removed 3 bases from V and 0 bases from J; junction bases left unmatched: 3. Germline CDR1 and CDR2: SGHRS and YFSETQ. CDR3 size: 15 residues.

This chain links TRBV6-4 with TRBJ2-1, with a tentative D call TRBD2 (5 bases). This CDR3 has 14 amino acids. V gave up 4 bases and J gave up 4 bases, with 11 bases separating them. Per germline, CDR1 MRHNA and CDR2 SNTAGT. CDR3 residues: CASSVVPGYNEQFF. CDR3 bases: TGTGCCAGCAGTGTTGTGCCGGGGTACAATGAGCAGTTCTTC.

This clone was seen a single time. The chain combines TRBV9 with TRBJ2-2; 8 nucleotides line up with TRBD1. CDR3 size: 15 residues. Germline lookup yields CDR1 SGDLS and CDR2 YYNGEE. The trim removed 3 bases at V and 4 bases at J, leaving 5 bases unmatched. CDR3 bases: TGTGCCAGCAGCGGAGGGGACAGGCCCACCGGGGAGCTGTTTTTT. Translated, it gives CASSGGDRPTGELFF.

The rearrangement links TRBV2 to TRBJ2-7, with 7 nucleotides matching TRBD1. J lost 4 bases, V lost 4 bases, and 7 bases had no gene match. This CDR3 comprises 14 residues. CDR1 and CDR2 from the germline V gene are SNHLY and FYNNEI. DNA for the CDR3: TGTGCCAGCAGTGTCGAGACAGGGCAATACGAGCAGTACTTC. Its translation: CASSVETGQYEQYF. The entire variable domain, with the rest obtained from reference TRBV2 and TRBJ2-7, is as follows: EPEVTQTPSHQVTQMGQEVILRCVPISNHLYFYWYRQILGQKVEFLVSFYNNEISEKSEIFDDQFSVERPDGSNFTLKIRSTKLEDSAMYFCASSVETGQYEQYFGPGTRLTVT.

The chain links TRBV6-4 to TRBJ2-2; D not resolved. V was clipped by 5 bases and J by 2 bases, with 3 bases between them. There are 12 residues in the CDR3. CDR1 is MRHNA and CDR2 is SNTAGT in the germline V gene. CDR3 in amino acids: CASSSNTGELFF. The CDR3 DNA follows: TGTGCCAGCAGTTCTAACACCGGGGAGCTGTTTTTT.

V is TRBV7-2 and J is TRBJ2-2, with D unresolved. V was trimmed by 8 bases and J by 1 base, leaving 8 bases between them. Germline V lookup: CDR1 SGHTA, CDR2 FQGNSA. This CDR3 contains 13 residues. CDR3 sequence: CASRTGNTGELFF. CDR3 bases: TGTGCCAGCCGCACGGGGAACACCGGGGAGCTGTTTTTT.

V gene TRBV3-1 (or the pseudogene TRBV3-2) combines with J gene TRBJ1-1; TRBD1 is a possible D gene (5 bases). V was pared by 10 bases and J by 2 bases, with 11 bases between. Germline lookup yields CDR1 LGHDT and CDR2 YNNKEL (reference sequence). This CDR3 region has 12 residues. CDR3 DNA: TGTGCCACCCGAGACAGAAACACTGAAGCTTTCTTT. Translating gives CATRDRNTEAFF.